This T cell receptor (beta chain) originates from a study of a mutant IDH1 vaccine in newly diagnosed glioma (dated by TCRdb to the early 2020s). Background on the whole study: Patients were given eight vaccinations, in weeks 1, 3, 5, 7, 11, 15, 19 and 23, which matched visits V03 through V10. Vaccination started 4-6 weeks after radiotherapy alone, or was given together with temozolomide cycles in the groups whose treatment included chemotherapy. Of the roughly 33 treated patients, approximately 62% were male and approximately 38% were female, and the mean age was roughly 40 years. Prior to enrollment, patients had been given standard therapy consisting of radiotherapy alone, temozolomide alone, or radiochemotherapy with temozolomide, with the combination given to most patients. Peripheral blood samples were drawn at six visits, namely V03 (baseline), V05, V07, V10, V12 and V13. Longitudinal TCRB deep sequencing was done for 25 treated patients, wherever samples were available for exploratory analyses.

Explained via the paper, the time point label denotes: week 11, during vaccination. A 20-mer mutant IDH1 peptide at 300 micrograms in Montanide made up each vaccine dose, which was injected subcutaneously together with topical imiquimod. Newly diagnosed WHO grade 3 or 4 IDH1-mutant astrocytomas showing loss of nuclear ATRX were present in the donors. The samples were drawn from NOA16, a multicentre, single-arm, open-label phase I trial in Germany that tested a mutant IDH1 peptide vaccine in humans for the first time. The DNeasy Blood and Tissue Kit was used to extract genomic DNA from EDTA blood for TCRB sequencing. With respect to this clone: Its binding antigen is unknown. Base qualities are not provided; no much larger clone lies one nucleotide away.

The library was built by means of the immunoSEQ multiplex PCR assay. Following the manufacturer's protocol, the hsTCRB Kit was used to amplify rearranged TCR beta chain sequences. TCRB libraries were sequenced on an Illumina MiSeq. The original pipeline was this. The proprietary platform of the kit vendor was used for demultiplexing, trimming and gene mapping. TCRdb provides this immuneACCESS table in a form limited to in-frame rearrangements. Some clones are lacking; in checked studies, under half of them reflect an unresolved V gene, and why the rest are absent is not known. V and J calls and clone size are those listed in that table; D and trimming were worked out from the DNA. The sample contains 110,000 or so clones, roughly nine tenths of them found a single time. The top ten clones comprise roughly 0.62% of the sample. Points the paper makes about the study in general: According to the authors, sample limitations meant that analyses of patient blood samples could not be reproduced. Immune responses induced by the vaccine were seen in approximately 93% of patients across multiple MHC alleles. Pseudoprogression seemed to be unrelated to changes in the top peripheral T cell clonotypes found by TCRB sequencing. Selection of PBMC samples for TCRB deep sequencing was based on availability.

The receptor was isolated from a woman between 50 and 59 years old with glioma. The sequencing here drew on PBMCs, taken from a glioma patient whose treatment included an IDH1 peptide vaccine.

The CDR3 protein: CASSLRTSGDTGELFF. The sequenced DNA is TGCGCCAGCAGCTTGCGGACTAGCGGTGATACCGGGGAGCTGTTTTTT. The rearranged segments are TRBV5-1 and TRBJ2-2; TRBD2 agrees with 10 junctional bases. From cysteine to phenylalanine, the CDR3 is 16 amino acids long. CDR3 DNA is the only sequence kept; it has 48 bases, read in frame from the first base. V ends up 1 base short and J 5 bases short, with an unmatched junction base count of 5. Looking up the germline V gene yields CDR1 SGHRS and CDR2 YFSETQ.